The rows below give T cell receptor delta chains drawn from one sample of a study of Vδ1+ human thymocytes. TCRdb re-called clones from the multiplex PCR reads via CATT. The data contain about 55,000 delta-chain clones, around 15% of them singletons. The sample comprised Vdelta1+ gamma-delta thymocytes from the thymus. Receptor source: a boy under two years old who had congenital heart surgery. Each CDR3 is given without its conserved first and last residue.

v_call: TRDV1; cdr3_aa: ALGELFSGYEPSPALGEKYTDKLI
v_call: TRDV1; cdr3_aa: ALGETLLRRTGGPLSTDKLI
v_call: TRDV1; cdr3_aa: ALGELNSYPTAQLF
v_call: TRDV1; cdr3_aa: ALGELLVIRFRSDWGIRTDKLI
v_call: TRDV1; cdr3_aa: ALGETSFRRAGDLKLI
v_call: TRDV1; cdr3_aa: ALGHVGTDKLI
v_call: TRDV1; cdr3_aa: ALTSPRIVLLGAKYTDKLI
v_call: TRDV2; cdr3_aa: ACDQLFYVKDRAKLI
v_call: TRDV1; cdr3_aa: ALGSYVVYWGMQISTDKLI
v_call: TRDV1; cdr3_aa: ALGPPQNFPTGGSPQYTDKLI
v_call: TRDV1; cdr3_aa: ALGEEVLPYTVLGDKGYTDKLI
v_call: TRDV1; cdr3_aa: ALGESPPLAGGSPTDKLI
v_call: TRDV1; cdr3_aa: ALGEGLGESDKLI
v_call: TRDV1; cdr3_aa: ALGALRYWGIGWKSDDKLI
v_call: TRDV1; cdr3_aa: ALEGGLQPVDTNTNKLI
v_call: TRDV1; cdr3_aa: ALGEISYPRTGEYTDKLI
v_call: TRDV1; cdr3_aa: ALGDCTHYTDKLI
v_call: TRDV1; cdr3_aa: ALGELIYTFTGGPPYTDKLI
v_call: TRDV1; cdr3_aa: ALRLLATETDKLI
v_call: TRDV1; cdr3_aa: ALGGTDLLRWGIVKLI
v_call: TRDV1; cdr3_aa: ALGGARRLGDTSPDKLI
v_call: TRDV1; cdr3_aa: ALGDLHFPYASGDVGYTDKLI
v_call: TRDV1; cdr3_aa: ALGEGGPPPLYTDKLI
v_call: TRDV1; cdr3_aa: ALGELALRLGDPDKLI
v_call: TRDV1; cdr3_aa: ALGDFGVYGGGGYDKLI
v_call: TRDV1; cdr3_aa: ALGEQGRLRRGIKGPTDKLI
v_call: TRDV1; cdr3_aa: ALGERSYGPEEGCNKLI
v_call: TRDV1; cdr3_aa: ALGTPSYRGSYVYTDKLI
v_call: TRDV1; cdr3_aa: ALGEPALLLGEITDKLI
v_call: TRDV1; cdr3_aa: ALGDQTIPTKSPPGLI
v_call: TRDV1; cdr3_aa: ALGCGGRTGGYLDKLI
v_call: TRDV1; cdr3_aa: ALGRSGIGWGIEVSDKLI
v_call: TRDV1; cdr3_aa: ALGVPSRWGISNKLI
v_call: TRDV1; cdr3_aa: ALGELSPLGSKVDKLI
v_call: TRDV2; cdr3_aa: ACVGDTDKLI
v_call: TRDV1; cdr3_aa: ALGCSATHYTDKLI
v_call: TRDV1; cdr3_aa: ALGDPGCRTHKLI
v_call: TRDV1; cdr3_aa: ALGELGRTGGLHTDKLI
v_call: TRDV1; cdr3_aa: ALGELSPLSHDKLI
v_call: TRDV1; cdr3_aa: ALGETLFSYPYFDKLI
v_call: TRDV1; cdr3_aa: ALGETIFPTPYWGIPDTDKLI
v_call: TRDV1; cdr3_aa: ALGERSSRHWGTQHTDKLI
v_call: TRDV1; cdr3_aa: ALSGVGGDSDTDKLI
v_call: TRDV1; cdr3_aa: ALGEVSSYDRWALYTDKLI
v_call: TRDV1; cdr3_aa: ALGGSTRRLTGGQYTDKLI
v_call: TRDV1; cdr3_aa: ALGERGVLGDPLTDKLI
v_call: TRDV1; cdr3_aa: ALGEIGGNYLLGGLTDKLI
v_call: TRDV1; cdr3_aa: ALGLGTSSLPTATDKLI
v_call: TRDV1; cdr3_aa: ALGELGQTDKLI
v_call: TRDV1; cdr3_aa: ALGNFGLSYRGYGTDKLI
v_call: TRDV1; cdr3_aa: ALGEIRYWGLYTDKLI
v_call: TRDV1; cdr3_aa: ALGIHSRTGIRYTDKLI